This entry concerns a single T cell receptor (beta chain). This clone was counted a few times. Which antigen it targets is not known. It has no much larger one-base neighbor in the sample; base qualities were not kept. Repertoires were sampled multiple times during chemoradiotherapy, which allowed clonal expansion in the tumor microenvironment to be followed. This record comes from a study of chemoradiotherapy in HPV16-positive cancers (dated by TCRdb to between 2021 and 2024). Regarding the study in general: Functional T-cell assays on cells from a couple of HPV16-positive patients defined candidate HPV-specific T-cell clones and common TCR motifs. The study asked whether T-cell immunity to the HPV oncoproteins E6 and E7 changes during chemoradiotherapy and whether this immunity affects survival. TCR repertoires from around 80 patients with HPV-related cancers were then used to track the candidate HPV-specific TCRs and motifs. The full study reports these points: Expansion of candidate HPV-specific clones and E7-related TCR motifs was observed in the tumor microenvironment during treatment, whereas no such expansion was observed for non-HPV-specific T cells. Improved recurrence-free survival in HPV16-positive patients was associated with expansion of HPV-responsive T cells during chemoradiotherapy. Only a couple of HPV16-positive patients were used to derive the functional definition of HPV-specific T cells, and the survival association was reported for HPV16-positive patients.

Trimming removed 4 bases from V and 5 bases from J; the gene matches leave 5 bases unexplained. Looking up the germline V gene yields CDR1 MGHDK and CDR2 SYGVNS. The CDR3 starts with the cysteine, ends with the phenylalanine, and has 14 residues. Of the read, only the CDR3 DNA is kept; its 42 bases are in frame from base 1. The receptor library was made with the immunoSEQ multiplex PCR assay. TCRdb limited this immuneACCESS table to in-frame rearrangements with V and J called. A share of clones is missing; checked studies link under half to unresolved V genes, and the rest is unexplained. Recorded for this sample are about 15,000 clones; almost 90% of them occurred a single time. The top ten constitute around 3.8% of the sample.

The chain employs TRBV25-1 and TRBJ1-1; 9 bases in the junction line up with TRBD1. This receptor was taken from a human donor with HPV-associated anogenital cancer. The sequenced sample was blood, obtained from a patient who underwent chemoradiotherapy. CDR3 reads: CASSGYRGQTEAFF. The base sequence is TGTGCCAGCAGTGGCTACAGGGGGCAGACTGAAGCTTTCTTT.